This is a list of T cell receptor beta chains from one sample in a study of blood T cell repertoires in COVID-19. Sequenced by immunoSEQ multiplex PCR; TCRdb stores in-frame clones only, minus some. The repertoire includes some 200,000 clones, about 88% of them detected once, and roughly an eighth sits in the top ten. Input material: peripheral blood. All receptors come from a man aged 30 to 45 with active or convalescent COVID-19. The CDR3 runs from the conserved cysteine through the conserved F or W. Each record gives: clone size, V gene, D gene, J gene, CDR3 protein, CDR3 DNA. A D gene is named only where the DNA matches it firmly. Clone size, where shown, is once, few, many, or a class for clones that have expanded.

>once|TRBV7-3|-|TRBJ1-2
CASSQGAGVYGYTF
TGTGCCAGCAGCCAGGGAGCAGGGGTCTATGGCTACACCTTC
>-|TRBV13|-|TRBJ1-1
CASSERAGLNTEAFF
TGTGCCAGCAGCGAACGTGCTGGGCTCAACACTGAAGCTTTCTTT
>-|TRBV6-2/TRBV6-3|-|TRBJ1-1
CASSSENRANTEAFF
TGTGCCAGCAGCTCGGAAAACAGGGCGAACACTGAAGCTTTCTTT
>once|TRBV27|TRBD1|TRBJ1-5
CASSFGQGNQPQHF
TGTGCCAGCAGTTTCGGACAGGGTAATCAGCCCCAGCATTTT
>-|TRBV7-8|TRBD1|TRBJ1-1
CASSPWGQMNTEAFF
TGTGCCAGCAGCCCGTGGGGACAGATGAACACTGAAGCTTTCTTT
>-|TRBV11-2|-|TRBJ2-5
CASSLGYTLEGETQYF
TGTGCCAGCAGCTTAGGGTACACCCTGGAGGGAGAGACCCAGTACTTC
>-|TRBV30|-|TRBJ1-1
CAWSVQGTEAFF
TGTGCCTGGAGTGTACAGGGCACTGAAGCTTTCTTT
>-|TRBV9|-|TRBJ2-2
CASSGSSGGSNTGELFF
TGTGCCAGCAGCGGTAGTTCGGGGGGCTCGAACACCGGGGAGCTGTTTTTT
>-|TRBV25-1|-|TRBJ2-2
CASSDFPGVGELFF
TGTGCCAGCAGTGATTTCCCCGGGGTCGGGGAGCTGTTTTTT
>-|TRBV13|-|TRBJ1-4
CASSPGRGNEKLFF
TGTGCCAGCAGCCCCGGGAGGGGAAATGAAAAACTGTTTTTT
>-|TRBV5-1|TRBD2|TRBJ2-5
CASSLSAGGPLETQYF
TGCGCCAGCAGCTTATCGGCGGGGGGGCCGTTGGAGACCCAGTACTTC
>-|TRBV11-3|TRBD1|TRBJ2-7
CASSSRTGVYEQYF
TGTGCCAGCAGCTCGAGGACAGGGGTATACGAGCAGTACTTC
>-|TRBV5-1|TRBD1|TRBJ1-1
CASSLDGRGATEAFF
TGCGCCAGCAGCTTGGACGGCAGGGGGGCAACTGAAGCTTTCTTT
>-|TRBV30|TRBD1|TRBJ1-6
CAWDSMTGTSSYNSPLHF
TGTGCCTGGGACTCCATGACAGGGACCAGCTCCTATAATTCACCCCTCCACTTT
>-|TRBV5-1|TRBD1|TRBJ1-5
CASSLTGDNQPQHF
TGCGCCAGCAGCTTGACAGGGGACAATCAGCCCCAGCATTTT
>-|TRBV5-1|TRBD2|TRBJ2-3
CASKGLGLPGRETDTQYF
TGCGCCAGCAAGGGCTTAGGACTTCCGGGGAGGGAGACAGATACGCAGTATTTT
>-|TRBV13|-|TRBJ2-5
CASSRRGPYQETQYF
TGTGCCAGCAGCCGCAGGGGACCGTACCAAGAGACCCAGTACTTC
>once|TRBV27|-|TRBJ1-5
CASSLAGHNQPQHF
TGTGCCAGCAGTTTGGCGGGGCACAATCAGCCCCAGCATTTT
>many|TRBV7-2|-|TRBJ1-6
CASSLGSDNSPLHF
TGTGCCAGCAGCTTGGGTAGCGATAATTCACCCCTCCACTTT
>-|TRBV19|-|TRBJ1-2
CASSIRFGQYGYTF
TGTGCCAGTAGTATACGCTTTGGGCAGTATGGCTACACCTTC
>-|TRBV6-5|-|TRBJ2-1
CASSYSLPGNEQFF
TGTGCCAGCAGTTACTCGCTCCCCGGGAATGAGCAGTTCTTC
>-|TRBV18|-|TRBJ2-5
CASSPTQQETQYF
TGTGCCAGCTCACCGACTCAACAAGAGACCCAGTACTTC
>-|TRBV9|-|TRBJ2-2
CASSVGDGGNTGELFF
TGTGCCAGCAGCGTAGGGGACGGGGGGAACACCGGGGAGCTGTTTTTT
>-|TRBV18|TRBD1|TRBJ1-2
CASSAGTGTGSGYGYTF
TGTGCCAGCTCAGCCGGGACAGGGACTGGCTCGGGCTATGGCTACACCTTC
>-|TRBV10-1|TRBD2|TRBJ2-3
CASRELAGNTDTQYF
TGCGCCAGCAGGGAACTAGCGGGGAACACAGATACGCAGTATTTT
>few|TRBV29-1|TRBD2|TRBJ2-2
CSVVSSASGGAWGTGELFF
TGCAGCGTTGTATCATCGGCTAGCGGGGGTGCGTGGGGCACCGGGGAGCTGTTTTTT
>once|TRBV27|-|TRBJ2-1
CASSLLSSFYNEQFF
TGTGCCAGCAGTTTATTATCTAGCTTCTACAATGAGCAGTTCTTC
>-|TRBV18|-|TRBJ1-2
CASSTDSNYGYTF
TGTGCCAGCTCGACCGACAGTAACTATGGCTACACCTTC
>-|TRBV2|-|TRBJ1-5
CASSEQGPDQPQHF
TGTGCCAGCAGTGAACAGGGGCCCGATCAGCCCCAGCATTTT
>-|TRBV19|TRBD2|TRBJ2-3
CASSIRTPRRLAGLRTDTQYF
TGTGCCAGTAGTATTCGGACCCCCCGCCGACTAGCGGGACTACGCACAGATACGCAGTATTTT
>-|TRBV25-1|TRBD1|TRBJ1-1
CASAWDRATEAFF
TGTGCCAGCGCCTGGGACAGGGCGACTGAAGCTTTCTTT
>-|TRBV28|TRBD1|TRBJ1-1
CASSPIDRGTEAFF
TGTGCCAGCAGTCCTATTGACAGGGGCACTGAAGCTTTCTTT
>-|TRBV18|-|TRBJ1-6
CASSPKDNTMSNSPLHF
TGTGCCAGCTCACCAAAGGACAACACGATGAGTAATTCACCCCTCCACTTT
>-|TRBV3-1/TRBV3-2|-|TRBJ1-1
CASSQASGTPGSEAFF
TGTGCCAGCAGCCAAGCTTCCGGGACACCAGGCTCTGAAGCTTTCTTT
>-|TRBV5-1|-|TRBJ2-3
CASSFPEWSGSTDTQYF
TGCGCCAGCAGCTTCCCCGAATGGAGCGGTTCCACAGATACGCAGTATTTT
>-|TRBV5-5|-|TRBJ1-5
CASSQGMDNQPQHF
TGTGCCAGCAGCCAGGGTATGGACAATCAGCCCCAGCATTTT
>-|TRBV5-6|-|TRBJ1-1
CASSMWGQGLSTEAFF
TGTGCCAGCAGCATGTGGGGCCAGGGATTAAGCACTGAAGCTTTCTTT
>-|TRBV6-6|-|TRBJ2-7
CASRNPGGSIYEQYF
TGTGCCAGCAGAAACCCGGGGGGCTCCATCTACGAGCAGTACTTC
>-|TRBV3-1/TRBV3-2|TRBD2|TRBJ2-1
CASSSGGGGGNEQFF
TGTGCCAGCAGTTCGGGCGGCGGGGGGGGCAATGAGCAGTTCTTC
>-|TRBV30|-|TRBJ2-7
CAWSVGQFYEQYF
TGTGCCTGGAGTGTAGGACAGTTCTACGAGCAGTACTTC
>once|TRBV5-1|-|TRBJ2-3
CASSLGGKSADTQYF
TGCGCCAGCAGCTTGGGCGGGAAATCCGCAGATACGCAGTATTTT
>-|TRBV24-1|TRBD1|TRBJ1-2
CATRGQGANYGYTF
TGTGCCACCAGGGGACAGGGGGCCAACTATGGCTACACCTTC
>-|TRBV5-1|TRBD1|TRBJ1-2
CASSWLSGGDGYTF
TGCGCCAGCAGCTGGCTATCAGGGGGTGATGGCTACACCTTC
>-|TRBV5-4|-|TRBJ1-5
CASRLGPGANQPQHF
TGTGCCAGCAGGTTGGGTCCAGGGGCTAATCAGCCCCAGCATTTT
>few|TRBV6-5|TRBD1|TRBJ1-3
CASSSGGSPGENTIYF
TGTGCCAGCAGTTCAGGGGGCAGCCCGGGGGAAAACACCATATATTTT
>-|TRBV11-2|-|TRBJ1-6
CASSFENSPLHF
TGTGCCAGCAGCTTCGAGAATTCACCCCTCCACTTT
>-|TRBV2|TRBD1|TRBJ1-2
CASSTGAGYGYTF
TGTGCCAGCAGCACAGGGGCTGGCTATGGCTACACCTTC
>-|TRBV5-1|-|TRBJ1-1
CASSLAQENTEAFF
TGCGCCAGCAGCTTGGCGCAGGAAAACACTGAAGCTTTCTTT
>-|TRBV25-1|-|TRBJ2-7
CASSEYNGEYEQYF
TGTGCCAGCAGTGAATATAACGGAGAGTACGAGCAGTACTTC
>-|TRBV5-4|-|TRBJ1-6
CASRWEVNSPLHF
TGTGCCAGCAGATGGGAGGTTAATTCACCCCTCCACTTT
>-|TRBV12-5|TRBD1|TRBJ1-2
CASGPGTGNYGYTF
TGTGCTAGTGGCCCTGGGACAGGGAACTATGGCTACACCTTC
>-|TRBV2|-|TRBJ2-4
CASSYSTRNIQYF
TGTGCCAGCAGTTATTCGACTAGAAACATTCAGTACTTC
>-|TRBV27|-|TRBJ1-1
CASRRDWNTEAFF
TGTGCCAGCAGAAGGGACTGGAACACTGAAGCTTTCTTT
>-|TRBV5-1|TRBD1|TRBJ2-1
CASSQGQGPMDEQFF
TGCGCCAGCAGCCAAGGACAGGGGCCTATGGATGAGCAGTTCTTC
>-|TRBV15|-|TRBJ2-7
CATSRERSLITYEQYF
TGTGCCACCAGCAGAGAAAGGAGTCTTATAACCTACGAGCAGTACTTC
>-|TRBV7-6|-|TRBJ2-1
CASSLPGAHLSEQFF
TGTGCCAGCAGCTTACCTGGGGCTCATCTCAGTGAGCAGTTCTTC
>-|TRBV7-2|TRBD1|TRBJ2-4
CASSRDRGLPQYF
TGTGCCAGCAGCCGGGACAGGGGGCTTCCCCAGTACTTC
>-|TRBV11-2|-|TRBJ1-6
CASSLVGQPSSYNSPLHF
TGTGCCAGCAGCTTAGTGGGGCAGCCGAGCTCCTATAATTCACCCCTCCACTTT
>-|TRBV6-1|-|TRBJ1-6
CASSEAIRVGSYNSPLHF
TGTGCCAGCAGTGAAGCGATCAGGGTCGGCTCCTATAATTCACCCCTCCACTTT
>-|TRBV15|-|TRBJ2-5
CATSRGRVARPEEKTQYF
TGTGCCACCAGCAGAGGACGCGTAGCTCGACCCGAGGAAAAGACCCAGTACTTC